Presented here are 11 T cell receptor beta chains from one specimen sequenced in a study of cytomegalovirus exposure and HLA in healthy donors. Amplification used 60 Vbeta primers and 13 Jbeta primers. Libraries were prepared by immunoSEQ multiplex PCR; TCRdb keeps only in-frame clonotypes and omits some of them. Among about 160,000 clones listed, around 82% were seen once. The specimen was PBMCs. Receptors originate from a man aged 25-45 years in good health and CMV-seronegative.

The chain carries TRBV19 and TRBJ2-3; 13 bases agree with TRBD2. CDR3 length: 15 amino acids. The ends lost 2 bases at V and 5 bases at J; junction bases unmatched: 1. CDR1 LNHDA and CDR2 SQIVND come from the germline V gene (reference sequence). CDR3 in DNA: TGTGCCAGTAGTATACGGACTAGCGGGAGAGATACGCAGTATTTT. It translates to CASSIRTSGRDTQYF.

This chain connects TRBV6-1 to TRBJ1-1, with 8 bases fitting TRBD1. The ends lost 7 bases at V and 5 bases at J; junction bases unmatched: 6. CDR1 is MNHNS and CDR2 is SASEGT in the germline V gene. CDR3 length: 13 amino acids. This CDR3 reads CASTGQGGTEAFF. The CDR3 DNA reads TGTGCCAGCACTGGACAGGGTGGGACTGAAGCTTTCTTT.

The chain combines TRBV4-3 with TRBJ1-5; 11 bases fit TRBD1. After removal of 3 bases from V and 5 bases from J, the junction contained 9 bases not matched to a gene. Germline values: CDR1 LGHNA, CDR2 YSLEER. This CDR3 is 17 amino acids long. This chain's CDR3 is CASSQFLGTGGDQPQHF. CDR3 coding DNA: TGCGCCAGCAGCCAGTTTCTCGGGACAGGGGGGGATCAGCCCCAGCATTTT.

The chain is built from TRBV7-6 and TRBJ2-3; possible D gene TRBD2, 6 bases. The germline CDR1 and CDR2 sequences are SGHVS and FNYEAQ. The V gene lost 4 bases and the J gene lost 8 bases, with 19 bases spanning the gap. The CDR3 has 15 amino acids. The CDR3 sequence is CASSSPGPAGGTQYF. CDR3 nucleotides: TGTGCCAGCAGCTCACCGGGCCCAGCCGGGGGTACGCAGTATTTT.

This chain connects TRBV5-1 to TRBJ2-5, with 8 bases matching TRBD2. V trimming: 0 bases; J trimming: 5 bases; junction bases outside the gene matches: 6. CDR1 and CDR2 from the germline V gene are SGHRS and YFSETQ. This CDR3 is 15 amino acids long. CDR3 protein: CASSLVPGGDETQYF. The CDR3 nucleotides read TGCGCCAGCAGCTTGGTTCCGGGGGGGGACGAGACCCAGTACTTC.

The chain uses TRBV19 and TRBJ1-1; maybe TRBD1 (5 bases). The germline CDR1 and CDR2 sequences are LNHDA and SQIVND (reference sequence). The CDR3 runs to 14 residues. Trimming took 2 bases from V and 1 from J, leaving 8 bases between them. CDR3 DNA sequence: TGTGCCAGTAGTATAAGTCAGGGGAACACTGAAGCTTTCTTT. Protein product: CASSISQGNTEAFF.

Details on this clone: Other DNA sequences in this specimen translate into the identical CDR3. The CDR3 region is CASSPGTGGNEQYF. Written as DNA, the CDR3 is TGTGCCAGCAGTCCCGGGACAGGGGGGAACGAGCAGTACTTC. The chain has TRBV27 and TRBJ2-7, with 11 bases identical to TRBD1. Germline loops: CDR1 MNHEY, CDR2 SMNVEV (reference sequence). The J segment lost 5 bases and the V segment lost 5 bases, leaving 5 bases of the junction unmatched. The CDR3 is made up of 14 amino acids.

Only a few counts were recorded for this clone. The V and J genes are TRBV30 and TRBJ1-1; weak D call: TRBD1 (5 bases). V lost 3 bases to trimming and J lost 4 bases, with 24 bases between them. Germline V CDR1 and CDR2: GTSNPN, SVGIG (reference sequence). This CDR3 is 17 amino acids long. The CDR3 DNA follows: TGTGCCTGGAGGGTCAGGGTATCTCTCATAAGTGGCACTGAAGCTTTCTTT. Translating it yields CAWRVRVSLISGTEAFF.

Only one count was recorded for this clone. The chain employs TRBV28 and TRBJ1-2, with 9 bases aligning to TRBD1. The CDR3 length is 13 residues. The V gene end was trimmed by 6 bases and the J gene end by 2 bases; junction bases not matched to a gene: 1. The germline V gene encodes CDR1 MDHEN and CDR2 SYDVKM. The CDR3 protein is CASRGTGNYGYTF. Here the CDR3 DNA reads TGTGCCAGCAGGGGGACAGGGAACTATGGCTACACCTTC.

Regarding this clone: Sequence at one end of the junction differs from germline and may be a read error. The CDR3 coding sequence is TGTTCCAGCAGCTTGCCAGGGGGCGCGGCTTTCTTT. This sequence encodes CSSSLPGGAAFF. The chain links TRBV7-9 to TRBJ1-1; the match to TRBD1 covers 8 bases. The CDR3 contains 12 residues. The germline gives CDR1 SEHNR, CDR2 FQNEAQ (reference sequence).

The CDR3 is CASRDSTYEQYF. The DNA of the CDR3 is TGTGCCAGCAGGGACAGTACCTACGAGCAGTACTTC. The chain carries TRBV2 and TRBJ2-7; tentatively, D is TRBD1 (6 bases). Per the germline V gene, CDR1 is SNHLY and CDR2 is FYNNEI. This CDR3 is 12 amino acids long. V was shortened by 6 bases and J by 2 bases, with 8 bases between the two germline ends.